Listed below are T cell receptor beta chains from one sample, sequenced in a study of T cells expressing NK-cell markers. TCRdb reprocessed the 5' RACE reads and reports one entry per CDR3 protein, with no DNA. This sample lists several thousand distinct CDR3 sequences; its ten largest clones have about 9.4%. The sequenced sample consisted of blood T cells: a sorted CD56 or NKG2C T cell subset, CD4+ or CD8+ T cells, or bulk PBMC T cells (not recorded which). The receptors come from a man younger than 35 in good health. CDR3s include the opening cysteine and the closing phenylalanine or tryptophan. Clone size appears in some rows only: once, few, many, or a class for an expanded clone.

v_gene,abundance,len,j_gene,CDR3aa
TRBV20-1,medium-sized,15,TRBJ2-3,CSARSGSTPTDTQYF
TRBV29-1,NA,13,TRBJ1-4,CSAGGANEKLFFF
TRBV6-1,medium-sized,14,TRBJ2-1,CASSKRELHNEQFF
TRBV7-9,medium-sized,20,TRBJ2-5,CASSLFQGLGQGSIQETQYF
TRBV11-2,medium-sized,15,TRBJ2-2,CASSFTSGSFGELFF
TRBV4-1,NA,13,TRBJ1-2,CASSPDSNYGYTF
TRBV4-2,NA,18,TRBJ2-2,CASSQVGRAEMNTGELFF
TRBV20-1,NA,17,TRBJ2-3,CSARDPPSGRGTDTQYF
TRBV11-2,medium-sized,15,TRBJ1-1,CASSYAGIMNTEAFF
TRBV27,medium-sized,15,TRBJ2-1,CASSPVPGVYNEQFF
TRBV27,medium-sized,15,TRBJ1-4,CASSSRDRLNEKLFF
TRBV12-3/TRBV12-4,NA,12,TRBJ1-2,CASSTDRRLYTF